The next 3 T cell receptor beta chains were all read from a single sample in a study of T cells in localized non-small cell lung cancer. Generated by immunoSEQ multiplex PCR, the TCRdb table keeps only in-frame clones and is missing some. The table records over 65,000 clones, about four fifths of them present only once. Specimen: peripheral blood, collected before any cancer treatment. The receptor source for this set is a female donor over 55 with stage I lung adenocarcinoma.

This chain uses TRBV6-4 with TRBJ2-2; perhaps TRBD2 as D (5 bases). Germline V gene data show CDR1 as MRHNA and CDR2 as SNTAGT. The length of the CDR3 is 14 residues. V shed 5 bases and J shed 2 bases, with 9 bases lying between them. DNA for the CDR3: TGTGCCAGCAGTCGAAGCGGTAACACCGGGGAGCTGTTTTTT. Translating gives CASSRSGNTGELFF.

This clone appeared a single time. The chain is built from TRBV11-2 and TRBJ2-1, with D perhaps matching TRBD1 (6 bases). The CDR3 covers 14 residues. The germline CDR1 and CDR2 sequences are SGHAT and FQNNGV. With 5 bases removed from V and 1 base from J, the gap between germline ends came to 9 bases. CDR3 bases: TGTGCCAGCAGCATACAGGGATCCTACAATGAGCAGTTCTTC. It encodes CASSIQGSYNEQFF.

The chain employs TRBV9 and TRBJ2-2; 10 bases are a match to TRBD1. The ends lost 3 bases at V and 5 bases at J; junction bases unmatched: 4. This CDR3 is 15 amino acids long. Germline V gene sequence: CDR1 SGDLS, CDR2 YYNGEE. The CDR3 sequence is CASSAGTGETGELFF. Written as DNA, the CDR3 is TGTGCCAGCAGCGCTGGGACAGGGGAAACCGGGGAGCTGTTTTTT.